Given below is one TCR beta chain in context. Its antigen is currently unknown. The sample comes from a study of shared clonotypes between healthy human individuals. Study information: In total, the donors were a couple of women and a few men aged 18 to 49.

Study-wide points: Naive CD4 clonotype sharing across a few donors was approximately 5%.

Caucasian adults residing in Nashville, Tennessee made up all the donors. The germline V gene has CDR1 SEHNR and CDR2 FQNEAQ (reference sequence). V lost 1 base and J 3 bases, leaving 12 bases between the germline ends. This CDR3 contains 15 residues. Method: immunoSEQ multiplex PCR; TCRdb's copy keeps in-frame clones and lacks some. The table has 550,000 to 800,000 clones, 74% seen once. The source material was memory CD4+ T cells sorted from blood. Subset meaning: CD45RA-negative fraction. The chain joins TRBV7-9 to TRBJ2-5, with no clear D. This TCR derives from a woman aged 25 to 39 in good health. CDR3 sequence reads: CASSLGGRGKETQYF. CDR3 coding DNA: TGTGCCAGCAGCTTAGGCGGTAGAGGTAAAGAGACCCAGTACTTC.